The sequence of this TCR beta chain was determined in a study of radiation and T cells in renal cell carcinoma. This clone has a single count. Time point of the sample: blood 2 weeks post-SBRT. Treatment given: 15 Gy SBRT to primary tumor, nephrectomy 4 weeks later. Method: immunoSEQ multiplex PCR; TCRdb's copy keeps in-frame clones and lacks some. This table holds roughly 130,000 clones, around 90% found once. V was trimmed by 6 bases and J by 1 base, leaving 16 bases between them. Germline V gene data show CDR1 as MNHEY and CDR2 as SMNVEV (reference sequence). CDR3 size: 16 residues. J is TRBJ1-5 and V is TRBV27; a possible D gene is TRBD1 (6 bases). The sample consisted of blood, taken from a patient whose treatment included radiotherapy and nephrectomy. The sequence derives from a woman in her 70s with renal cell carcinoma. CDR3 protein: CASSRSQGRSNQPQHF. In nucleotides, the CDR3 is TGTGCCAGCAGCCGCTCTCAGGGGAGGAGCAATCAGCCCCAGCATTTT.